A selection of T cell receptor beta chains follows, all from one sample in a study of blood T cell repertoires in COVID-19. Libraries were prepared by immunoSEQ multiplex PCR; TCRdb keeps only in-frame clonotypes and omits some of them. The sample records approximately 230,000 clones, 80% to 90% being singletons. Sequenced sample: PBMCs or T cells enriched from blood (not recorded which). All receptors come from a man aged 40-49 years who had recovered from COVID-19. Each CDR3 is given with its conserved first and last residue. A D gene is named only where the DNA matches it firmly. A clone size is listed for some rows: how often the clone was seen (once, few, many), or a class if it is expanded.

abundance	v_gene	j_gene	d_gene	CDR3aa	CDR3nt
NA	TRBV7-2	TRBJ2-1	NA	CASSFRGGAWYEQFF	TGTGCCAGCAGCTTTCGAGGGGGGGCATGGTATGAGCAGTTCTTC
NA	TRBV30	TRBJ2-7	TRBD1	CAWGPGQGNEQYF	TGTGCCTGGGGGCCGGGACAGGGCAACGAGCAGTACTTC
NA	TRBV6-5	TRBJ1-1	TRBD1	CASSYLRGQTEAFF	TGTGCCAGCAGTTACCTCAGGGGGCAAACTGAAGCTTTCTTT
few	TRBV13	TRBJ2-2	TRBD2	CASSPGLAGGPRVTGELFF	TGTGCCAGCAGTCCGGGACTAGCGGGGGGACCCCGTGTGACCGGGGAGCTGTTTTTT
NA	TRBV4-3	TRBJ2-3	NA	CASSPLLGTDTQYF	TGCGCCAGCAGCCCCCTTTTAGGCACAGATACGCAGTATTTT
NA	TRBV5-1	TRBJ1-2	TRBD1	CASSLAGQVYGYTF	TGCGCCAGCAGCTTGGCGGGACAGGTGTATGGCTACACCTTC
NA	TRBV2	TRBJ2-5	NA	CASSVQGGETQYF	TGTGCCAGCAGTGTACAGGGAGGGGAGACCCAGTACTTC
NA	TRBV27	TRBJ2-3	NA	CASSSVPTDTQYF	TGTGCCAGCAGTTCCGTCCCCACAGATACGCAGTATTTT
NA	TRBV27	TRBJ1-1	NA	CASSLKGPPGIAFF	TGTGCCAGCAGTTTAAAAGGACCCCCGGGGATTGCTTTCTTT
NA	TRBV11-1	TRBJ2-5	TRBD1	CASSLAGTGQETQYF	TGTGCCAGCAGCTTAGCAGGGACAGGCCAAGAGACCCAGTACTTC
NA	TRBV5-6	TRBJ1-2	NA	CASRANGGSTF	TGTGCCAGCAGGGCTAACGGGGGGAGTACCTTC
NA	TRBV5-1	TRBJ2-3	NA	CASGPRADTQYF	TGCGCCAGCGGACCCAGGGCAGATACGCAGTATTTT
NA	TRBV18	TRBJ1-5	TRBD1	CASSQEGANQPQHF	TGTGCCAGCTCTCAAGAGGGGGCCAATCAGCCCCAGCATTTT
NA	TRBV30	TRBJ1-6	NA	CAWSVLGGNSPLHF	TGTGCCTGGAGTGTGTTGGGAGGCAACTCACCCCTCCACTTT
NA	TRBV5-6	TRBJ1-4	NA	CASSLHRNEKLFF	TGTGCCAGCAGCCTACACAGGAATGAAAAACTGTTTTTT
NA	TRBV10-3	TRBJ1-3	NA	CAISDPGTLHGSGNTIYF	TGTGCCATCAGTGATCCCGGGACACTACACGGCTCTGGAAACACCATATATTTT
few	TRBV9	TRBJ2-5	TRBD1	CASSIDRGPGETQYF	TGTGCCAGCAGCATCGACAGGGGGCCTGGGGAGACCCAGTACTTC
NA	TRBV18	TRBJ1-1	NA	CASSPPRGREDTEAFF	TGTGCCAGCTCACCACCCCGGGGAAGGGAAGACACTGAAGCTTTCTTT
NA	TRBV4-2	TRBJ1-1	TRBD1	CASSITGGTEAFF	TGTGCCAGCAGTATTACAGGGGGAACTGAAGCTTTCTTT
once	TRBV10-3	TRBJ1-4	NA	CAIKSDQYEKLFF	TGTGCCATCAAGTCCGATCAGTACGAAAAACTGTTTTTT
NA	TRBV18	TRBJ2-1	NA	CASSSRESSYNEQFF	TGTGCCAGCTCATCCAGGGAAAGCTCCTACAATGAGCAGTTCTTC
NA	TRBV25-1	TRBJ1-3	NA	CASSEYGEHGNTIYF	TGTGCCAGCAGTGAATATGGGGAGCACGGAAACACCATATATTTT
NA	TRBV4-2	TRBJ1-1	NA	CASSPPGTAEAFF	TGTGCCAGCAGCCCGCCCGGTACCGCTGAAGCTTTCTTT
NA	TRBV6-5	TRBJ1-5	NA	CASKPGNQPQHF	TGTGCCAGCAAACCAGGGAATCAGCCCCAGCATTTT
NA	TRBV7-2	TRBJ2-6	NA	CASSLQAGGTSGANVLTF	TGTGCCAGCAGCTTACAAGCAGGGGGGACCTCTGGGGCCAACGTCCTGACTTTC
NA	TRBV27	TRBJ2-1	TRBD2	CASSPSPSGSYNEQFF	TGTGCCAGCAGTCCCTCGCCTAGCGGGAGCTACAATGAGCAGTTCTTC
few	TRBV5-1	TRBJ2-7	TRBD2	CASSDGTSGSAEQYF	TGCGCCAGCAGTGACGGGACTAGCGGGAGTGCGGAACAGTACTTC
NA	TRBV7-9	TRBJ1-1	NA	CASSPSDILEAFF	TGTGCCAGCAGCCCCTCGGACATTCTTGAAGCTTTCTTT
NA	TRBV30	TRBJ1-1	TRBD1	CAWIYRGGNTEAFF	TGTGCCTGGATATACAGGGGCGGGAACACTGAAGCTTTCTTT
few	TRBV4-2	TRBJ2-6	NA	CASSQDSSAGANVLTF	TGTGCCAGCAGCCAAGATTCGAGCGCTGGGGCCAACGTCCTGACTTTC
NA	TRBV6-5	TRBJ1-5	NA	CASRTANQPQHF	TGTGCCAGCAGGACAGCTAATCAGCCCCAGCATTTT
NA	TRBV5-4	TRBJ2-7	NA	CASSLGAGEGYEQYF	TGTGCCAGCAGCTTGGGGGCAGGAGAGGGCTACGAGCAGTACTTC
NA	TRBV27	TRBJ1-6	NA	CASSLSSRVSPLHF	TGTGCCAGCAGTTTATCGAGCCGGGTTTCACCCCTCCACTTT
once	TRBV18	TRBJ2-3	NA	CASSDYETLQYF	TGTGCCAGCTCAGACTACGAGACTCTTCAGTATTTT
NA	TRBV5-1	TRBJ2-7	NA	CASRPGVAFSEQYF	TGCGCCAGCAGACCCGGGGTAGCTTTCTCCGAGCAGTACTTC
NA	TRBV28	TRBJ2-1	NA	CASSLDTLNEQFF	TGTGCCAGCAGTTTGGACACCCTTAATGAGCAGTTCTTC
NA	TRBV5-5	TRBJ1-1	NA	CASSLGVRDTEAFF	TGTGCCAGCAGCTTGGGGGTCAGGGACACTGAAGCTTTCTTT
NA	TRBV28	TRBJ1-5	NA	CASSLIGQRPQHF	TGTGCCAGCAGTTTAATCGGTCAACGGCCCCAGCATTTT
NA	TRBV12-3/TRBV12-4	TRBJ2-1	NA	CASRLGSGEQFF	TGTGCCAGCAGGCTAGGGTCGGGGGAGCAGTTCTTC
NA	TRBV11-3	TRBJ1-1	NA	CASSLVEGAEAFF	TGTGCCAGCAGCTTAGTTGAGGGTGCTGAAGCTTTCTTT